The 5 T cell receptor beta chains presented below share a single source sample, sequenced in a study of blood T cell repertoires in COVID-19. The data were produced by immunoSEQ multiplex PCR, yet TCRdb's version contains in-frame clones alone and is incomplete. This table has more than 85,000 clones, approximately 90% appearing once. The source material was peripheral blood. All receptors derive from a man in his sixties or seventies with acute or convalescent COVID-19.

The V gene is TRBV2, the J gene TRBJ2-3; D might be TRBD2 (6 bases). This CDR3 has 15 residues. Trimming took off 4 bases at V and 1 base at J, with 12 bases between the two ends. The germline gives CDR1 SNHLY, CDR2 FYNNEI. In DNA, the CDR3 is TGTGCCAGCAGTGCCGGGACTCCGCGCACAGATACGCAGTATTTT. This encodes CASSAGTPRTDTQYF.

This chain joins TRBV5-4 and TRBJ2-3; 11 bases map to TRBD2. This CDR3 region has 16 residues. Germline CDR1 is SGHNT and CDR2 is YYREEE (reference sequence). The V segment lost 4 bases and the J segment 4 bases; nucleotides outside the gene matches: 8. The CDR3 spells CASSRASGGPPDTQYF. In nucleotides, the CDR3 is TGTGCCAGCAGCAGGGCTAGCGGGGGGCCCCCAGATACGCAGTATTTT. Full variable domain (missing parts from reference TRBV5-4 and TRBJ2-3): ETGVTQSPTHLIKTRGQQVTLRCSSQSGHNTVSWYQQALGQGPQFIFQYYREEENGRGNFPPRFSGLQFPNYSSELNVNALELDDSALYLCASSRASGGPPDTQYFGPGTRLTVL.

The CDR3 sequence: CASPDSLTNQPQHF. Here the CDR3 DNA reads TGTGCCAGCCCCGACAGTCTTACCAATCAGCCCCAGCATTTT. This sequence joins TRBV5-4 and TRBJ1-5; maybe TRBD1 (5 bases). V dropped 7 bases and J dropped 3 bases, with 14 bases sitting between them. This CDR3 comprises 14 residues. Germline V gives CDR1 SGHNT, CDR2 YYREEE (reference sequence).

The table lists this clone with many counts. The chain combines TRBV12-5 with TRBJ2-7; D unclear. The germline V and J ends were trimmed by 2 bases and 4 bases, with 6 bases remaining between them. This CDR3 has 12 residues. CDR1 is LGHNT and CDR2 is FRNRAP in the germline V gene. DNA of the CDR3: TGTGCTAGTGGTTTGATCCTTTACGAGCAGTACTTC. Amino acid sequence: CASGLILYEQYF.

The chain has TRBV5-1 and TRBJ2-7; the D gene is possibly TRBD1 (5 bases). Trimming removed 0 bases at V and 3 bases at J, with 13 bases between. The germline CDR1 and CDR2 sequences are SGHRS and YFSETQ. The CDR3 consists of 15 residues. In DNA form, the CDR3 reads TGCGCCAGCAGCTTGGCCTCACAGGTCAGCTACGAGCAGTACTTC. As protein: CASSLASQVSYEQYF. Complete variable domain (other parts from reference TRBV5-1 and TRBJ2-7): KAGVTQTPRYLIKTRGQQVTLSCSPISGHRSVSWYQQTPGQGLQFLFEYFSETQRNKGNFPGRFSGRQFSNSRSEMNVSTLELGDSALYLCASSLASQVSYEQYFGPGTRLTVT.